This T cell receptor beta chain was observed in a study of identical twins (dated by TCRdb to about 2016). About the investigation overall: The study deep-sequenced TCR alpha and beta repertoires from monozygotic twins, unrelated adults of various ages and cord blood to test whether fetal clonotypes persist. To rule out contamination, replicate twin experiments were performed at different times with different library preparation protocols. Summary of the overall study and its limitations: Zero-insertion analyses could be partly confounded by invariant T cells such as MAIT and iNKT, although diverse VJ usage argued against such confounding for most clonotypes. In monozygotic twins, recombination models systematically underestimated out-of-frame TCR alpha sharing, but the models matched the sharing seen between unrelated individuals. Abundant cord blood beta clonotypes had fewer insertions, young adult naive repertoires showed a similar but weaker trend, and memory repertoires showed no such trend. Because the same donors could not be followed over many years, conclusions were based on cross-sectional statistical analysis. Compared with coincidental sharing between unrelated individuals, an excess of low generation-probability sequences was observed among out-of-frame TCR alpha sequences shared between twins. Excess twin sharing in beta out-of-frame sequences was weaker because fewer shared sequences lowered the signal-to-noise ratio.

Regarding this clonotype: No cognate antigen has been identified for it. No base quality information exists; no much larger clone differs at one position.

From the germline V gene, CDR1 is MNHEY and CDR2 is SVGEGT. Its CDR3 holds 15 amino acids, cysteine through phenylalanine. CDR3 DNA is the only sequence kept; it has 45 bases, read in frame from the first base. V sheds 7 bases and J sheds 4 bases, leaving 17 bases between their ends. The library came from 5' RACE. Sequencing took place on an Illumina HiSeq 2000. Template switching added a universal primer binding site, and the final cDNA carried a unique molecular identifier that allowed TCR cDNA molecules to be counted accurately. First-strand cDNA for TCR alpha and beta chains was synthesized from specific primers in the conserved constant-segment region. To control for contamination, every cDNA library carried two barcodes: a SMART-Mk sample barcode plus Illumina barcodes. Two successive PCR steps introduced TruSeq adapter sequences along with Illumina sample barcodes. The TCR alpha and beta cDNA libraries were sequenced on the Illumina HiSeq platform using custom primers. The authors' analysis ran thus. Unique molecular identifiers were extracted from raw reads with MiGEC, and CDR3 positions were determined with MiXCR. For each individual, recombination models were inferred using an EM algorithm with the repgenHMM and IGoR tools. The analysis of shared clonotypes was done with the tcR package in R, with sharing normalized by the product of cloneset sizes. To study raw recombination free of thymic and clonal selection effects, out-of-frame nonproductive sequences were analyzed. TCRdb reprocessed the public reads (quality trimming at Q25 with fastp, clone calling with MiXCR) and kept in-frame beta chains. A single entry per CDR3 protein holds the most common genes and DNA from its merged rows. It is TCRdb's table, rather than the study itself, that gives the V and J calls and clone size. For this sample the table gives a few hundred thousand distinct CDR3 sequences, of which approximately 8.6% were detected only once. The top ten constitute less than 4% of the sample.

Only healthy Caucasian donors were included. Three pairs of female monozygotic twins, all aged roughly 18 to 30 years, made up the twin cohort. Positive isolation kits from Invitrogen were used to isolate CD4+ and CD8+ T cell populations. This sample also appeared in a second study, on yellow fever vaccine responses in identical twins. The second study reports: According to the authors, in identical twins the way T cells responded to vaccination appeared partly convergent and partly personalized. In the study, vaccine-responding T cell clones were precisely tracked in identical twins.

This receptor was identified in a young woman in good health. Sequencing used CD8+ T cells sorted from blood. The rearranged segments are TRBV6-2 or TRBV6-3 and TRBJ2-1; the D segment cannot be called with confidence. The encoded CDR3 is CASTSVGSQYNEQFF. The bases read TGTGCCAGCACCAGCGTAGGCAGCCAGTACAATGAGCAGTTCTTC.